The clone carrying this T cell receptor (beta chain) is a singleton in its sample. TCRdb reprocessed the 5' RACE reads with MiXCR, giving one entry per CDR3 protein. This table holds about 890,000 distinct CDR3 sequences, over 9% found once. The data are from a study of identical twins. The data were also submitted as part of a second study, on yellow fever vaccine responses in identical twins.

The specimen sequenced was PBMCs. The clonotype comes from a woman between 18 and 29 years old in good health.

This CDR3 reads CSLVGQGNYEQYF. DNA for the CDR3: TGCAGTTTGGTAGGACAGGGCAACTACGAGCAGTACTTC. The chain has TRBV20-1 and TRBJ2-7; 8 nucleotides agree with TRBD1. J gave up 3 bases and V 8 bases, and 9 bases lay outside the gene matches. CDR1 and CDR2 (germline): DFQATT, SNEGSKA (reference sequence). The CDR3 is made up of 13 amino acids.